These T cell receptor beta chains were read from a single sample in a study of T cell responses to AZD1222 COVID-19 vaccine. Clones were read by immunoSEQ multiplex PCR, and TCRdb kept only the in-frame ones, dropping some. The data hold some 86,000 clones, with about nine tenths observed a single time. The sample consisted of peripheral blood, taken 28 days after the second AZD1222 dose. Receptors were obtained from an adult who received the AZD1222 COVID-19 vaccine. Each CDR3 is given with its conserved first and last residue. The D gene is left open where the match is weak. Rows give clone size only sometimes, using once, few, many, or a class for an expanded clone.

V	J	size	length	D	CDR3	DNA
TRBV5-1	TRBJ2-1	NA	13	NA	CASSSLQGNEQFF	TGCGCCAGCAGCTCTCTCCAGGGGAATGAGCAGTTCTTC
TRBV12-3/TRBV12-4	TRBJ1-2	NA	12	NA	CASTAGNYGYTF	TGTGCCAGCACCGCAGGGAACTATGGCTACACCTTC
TRBV27	TRBJ2-7	NA	17	NA	CASSLMAPGWSTYEQYF	TGTGCCAGCAGTTTAATGGCCCCTGGGTGGTCCACCTACGAGCAGTACTTC
TRBV5-1	TRBJ2-5	NA	15	TRBD1	CASSLVRGLGETQYF	TGCGCCAGCAGCTTGGTCAGGGGGCTGGGGGAGACCCAGTACTTC
TRBV3-1/TRBV3-2	TRBJ1-2	NA	15	NA	CASSQGRRGSYGYTF	TGTGCCAGCAGCCAAGGGAGGAGGGGGTCCTATGGCTACACCTTC
TRBV3-1/TRBV3-2	TRBJ1-6	NA	16	TRBD1	CASSQGQGRYNSPLHF	TGTGCCAGCAGCCAGGGACAGGGTCGATATAATTCACCCCTCCACTTT
TRBV6-5	TRBJ2-2	NA	15	TRBD1	CASSQQGAETGELFF	TGTGCCAGCAGTCAACAGGGGGCTGAAACCGGGGAGCTGTTTTTT
TRBV5-4	TRBJ2-3	NA	14	NA	CASSLVLSTDTQYF	TGTGCCAGCAGCTTAGTTTTAAGCACAGATACGCAGTATTTT
TRBV7-9	TRBJ1-2	once	14	TRBD1	CASSLDDRGGGYTF	TGTGCCAGCAGCTTGGACGACAGGGGAGGTGGCTACACCTTC
TRBV7-9	TRBJ1-5	once	14	TRBD1	CASSLNRGDQPQHF	TGTGCCAGCAGCTTAAACAGGGGCGATCAGCCCCAGCATTTT
TRBV9	TRBJ1-5	NA	15	TRBD1	CASSVEPTGTQPQHF	TGTGCCAGCAGCGTAGAACCGACAGGGACCCAGCCCCAGCATTTT
TRBV4-3	TRBJ2-3	NA	15	NA	CASSQDVASGDTQYF	TGCGCCAGCAGCCAAGATGTAGCCTCGGGAGATACGCAGTATTTT
TRBV5-6	TRBJ1-2	NA	16	NA	CASSLEMNRADYGYTF	TGTGCCAGCAGCTTGGAGATGAACAGGGCGGACTATGGCTACACCTTC
TRBV2	TRBJ2-1	few	14	NA	CASSQAAYYNEQFF	TGTGCCAGCAGTCAAGCCGCCTATTACAATGAGCAGTTCTTC
TRBV6-4	TRBJ1-6	NA	14	NA	CASSDSAPGSPLHF	TGTGCCAGCAGTGACTCTGCCCCGGGTTCACCCCTCCACTTT
TRBV7-6	TRBJ2-2	NA	16	NA	CASSLEGGRNTGELFF	TGTGCCAGCAGCTTAGAGGGGGGGCGGAACACCGGGGAGCTGTTTTTT
TRBV19	TRBJ2-3	NA	16	NA	CASSIVGPGGTDTQYF	TGTGCCAGTAGTATAGTCGGTCCGGGGGGCACAGATACGCAGTATTTT
TRBV7-9	TRBJ1-1	NA	13	NA	CASPAGGDTEAFF	TGTGCCAGCCCCGCGGGAGGAGACACTGAAGCTTTCTTT
TRBV6-6	TRBJ1-6	NA	13	NA	CASSYEGNSPLHF	TGTGCCAGCAGTTACGAGGGGAATTCACCCCTCCACTTT
TRBV7-2	TRBJ1-5	NA	15	NA	CASSLEDSLNQPQHF	TGTGCCAGCAGCTTGGAGGACAGCCTCAATCAGCCCCAGCATTTT
TRBV3-1/TRBV3-2	TRBJ2-7	NA	17	TRBD2	CASSLRRGGGDSYEQYF	TGTGCCAGCAGCCTCCGCCGGGGGGGTGGGGACTCCTACGAGCAGTACTTC
TRBV24-1	TRBJ2-5	once	15	NA	CATSPTDRGGETQYF	TGTGCCACCAGCCCTACCGACAGGGGAGGGGAGACCCAGTACTTC
TRBV6-2/TRBV6-3	TRBJ2-5	NA	15	NA	CASSYSGQKGETQYF	TGTGCCAGCAGTTACTCGGGGCAAAAGGGGGAGACCCAGTACTTC
TRBV19	TRBJ2-2	NA	15	TRBD1	CASSRDRVYTGELFF	TGTGCCAGTAGTCGGGACAGGGTATACACCGGGGAGCTGTTTTTT
TRBV28	TRBJ1-3	NA	14	NA	CASSLGIPGNTIYF	TGTGCCAGCAGTTTAGGTATACCTGGAAACACCATATATTTT
TRBV10-1	TRBJ2-7	NA	13	NA	CASSERDSYEQYF	TGCGCCAGCAGTGAGAGGGACTCCTACGAGCAGTACTTC
TRBV15	TRBJ1-5	few	15	NA	CATSRDTEGPSAQHF	TGTGCCACCAGCAGAGATACGGAAGGTCCCTCGGCCCAGCATTTT
TRBV7-8	TRBJ2-4	NA	12	NA	CASSLDGNIQYF	TGTGCCAGCAGCTTAGATGGAAACATTCAGTACTTC
TRBV7-2	TRBJ2-7	NA	15	TRBD2	CASSSRGGTFYEQYF	TGTGCCAGCAGCTCCCGCGGGGGGACCTTCTACGAGCAGTACTTC
TRBV11-2	TRBJ1-1	NA	13	NA	CASSFHPNTEAFF	TGTGCCAGCAGCTTTCATCCGAACACTGAAGCTTTCTTT
TRBV19	TRBJ2-7	NA	14	NA	CASSNTGISYEQYF	TGTGCCAGTAGTAATACAGGGATCTCCTACGAGCAGTACTTC
TRBV7-3	TRBJ1-2	NA	13	NA	CASSFGVNYGYTF	TGTGCCAGCAGCTTCGGGGTTAACTATGGCTACACCTTC
TRBV25-1	TRBJ1-3	once	15	NA	CASSERDGGSGTIYF	TGTGCCAGCAGTGAACGCGACGGCGGTTCTGGCACCATATATTTT
TRBV2	TRBJ1-5	NA	13	NA	CASSEGLAQPQHF	TGTGCCAGCAGTGAAGGGTTAGCGCAGCCCCAGCATTTT
TRBV29-1	TRBJ1-1	few	13	NA	CSVDKAGGPEAFF	TGCAGCGTTGACAAGGCGGGCGGGCCTGAAGCTTTCTTT
TRBV11-1	TRBJ2-7	NA	13	TRBD1	CASSWGQVYEQYF	TGTGCCAGCAGCTGGGGACAGGTGTACGAGCAGTACTTC
TRBV6-6	TRBJ1-4	NA	11	TRBD1	CASRTGEKLFF	TGTGCCAGCAGGACAGGGGAAAAACTGTTTTTT
TRBV2	TRBJ2-7	NA	14	NA	CASRGTGASYEQYF	TGTGCCAGCAGGGGGACGGGGGCTTCCTACGAGCAGTACTTC
TRBV18	TRBJ2-7	NA	15	TRBD1	CASSPQGQGQGEQYF	TGTGCCAGCTCACCACAGGGACAGGGACAGGGCGAGCAGTACTTC
TRBV28	TRBJ1-2	NA	12	NA	CASSFSGHRYTF	TGTGCCAGCAGTTTCTCAGGGCATCGCTACACCTTC
TRBV13	TRBJ1-2	NA	13	NA	CASSFWEFGGYTF	TGTGCCAGCAGCTTTTGGGAATTTGGTGGCTACACCTTC
TRBV7-2	TRBJ2-3	NA	15	NA	CASSLGGRSTDTQYF	TGTGCCAGCAGCCTGGGGGGCCGGAGCACAGATACGCAGTATTTT
TRBV6-5	TRBJ1-6	NA	14	TRBD1	CASSNRGSDSPLHF	TGTGCCAGCAGCAACAGGGGGTCGGATTCACCCCTCCACTTT
TRBV10-3	TRBJ2-5	NA	16	NA	CAISEGVVNSQETQYF	TGTGCCATCAGTGAGGGAGTGGTAAACAGTCAAGAGACCCAGTACTTC
TRBV18	TRBJ2-1	NA	15	TRBD2	CASSPRSLAGDEQFF	TGTGCCAGCTCACCAAGGTCTCTAGCGGGGGATGAGCAGTTCTTC
TRBV27	TRBJ1-1	NA	16	NA	CASSFGTVPLSTEAFF	TGTGCCAGCAGTTTCGGTACGGTGCCCTTGAGCACTGAAGCTTTCTTT
TRBV5-5	TRBJ1-2	NA	13	TRBD1	CASRAGTAYGYTF	TGTGCCAGCAGGGCCGGGACAGCATATGGCTACACCTTC
TRBV6-5	TRBJ1-1	NA	11	NA	CASSSFIEAFF	TGTGCCAGCAGTTCATTCATTGAAGCTTTCTTT
TRBV5-5	TRBJ1-1	NA	13	NA	CASSWDGLTEAFF	TGTGCCAGCAGCTGGGACGGACTCACTGAAGCTTTCTTT
TRBV7-7	TRBJ1-4	NA	16	NA	CADTDRTLSTNEKLFF	TGTGCTGATACCGACCGGACTCTATCCACTAATGAAAAACTGTTTTTT
TRBV5-4	TRBJ2-5	NA	13	NA	CASSLQGTETQYF	TGTGCCAGCAGCTTACAGGGTACGGAGACCCAGTACTTC
TRBV6-6	TRBJ1-5	NA	15	TRBD1	CASSSPDRGRQPQHF	TGTGCCAGCAGTTCCCCGGACAGGGGGCGTCAGCCCCAGCATTTT
TRBV7-9	TRBJ2-3	once	16	NA	CASSLRGAGSTDTQYF	TGTGCCAGCAGCTTAAGGGGCGCCGGGTCCACAGATACGCAGTATTTT
TRBV19	TRBJ2-2	NA	13	TRBD1	CATGTGSTGELFF	TGTGCCACTGGGACAGGGAGTACCGGGGAGCTGTTTTTT
TRBV5-6	TRBJ1-4	NA	13	NA	CASSLKEGEKLFF	TGTGCCAGCAGCTTGAAGGAGGGGGAAAAACTGTTTTTT
TRBV5-1	TRBJ2-5	NA	14	NA	CASSTGLGEETQYF	TGCGCCAGCAGCACGGGGCTGGGGGAAGAGACCCAGTACTTC